The source of this T cell receptor beta chain is a study of blood T cell repertoires in COVID-19. Study as a whole: There were acute and convalescent COVID-19 samples, and they came from the United States, Italy and Spain. T cells, B-cell-depleted T cells, or PBMCs provided the cDNA or gDNA that served as material.

The CDR3 contains 18 residues. Per the germline V gene, CDR1 is ENHRY and CDR2 is SYGVKD. V gave up 3 bases and J gave up 10 bases, with 27 bases separating them. Original data processing: Amplified reference gene primers provided the basis for estimating nucleated cell counts. The method was immunoSEQ multiplex PCR; TCRdb's version includes in-frame clones alone and lacks a portion of them. V and J calls and clone size follow that table, whereas D and trimming were derived from the DNA. The sample lists a few hundred thousand clones, roughly 85% occurring once. The sequenced material came from peripheral blood. V usage is TRBV10-3 and J usage is TRBJ2-2; D may be TRBD1 (6 bases). The sequence came from a young woman with acute or convalescent COVID-19. DNA for the CDR3: TGTGCCATCAGTGACCCGGAGGATCCGGGACACACGCGTGCGGAGCTGTTTTTT. It codes for CAISDPEDPGHTRAELFF.